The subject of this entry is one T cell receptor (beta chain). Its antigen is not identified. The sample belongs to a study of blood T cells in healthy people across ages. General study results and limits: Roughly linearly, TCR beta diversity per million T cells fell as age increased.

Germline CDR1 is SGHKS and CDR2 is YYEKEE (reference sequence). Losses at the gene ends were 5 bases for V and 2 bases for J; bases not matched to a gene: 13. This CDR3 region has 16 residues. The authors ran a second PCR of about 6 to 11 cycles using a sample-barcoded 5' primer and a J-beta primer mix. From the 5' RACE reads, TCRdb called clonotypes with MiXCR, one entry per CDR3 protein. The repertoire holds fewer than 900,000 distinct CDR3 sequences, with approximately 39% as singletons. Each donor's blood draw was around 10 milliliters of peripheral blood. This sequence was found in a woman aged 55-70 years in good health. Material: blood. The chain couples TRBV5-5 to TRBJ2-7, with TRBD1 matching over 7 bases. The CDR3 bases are TGTGCCAGCAGAATTACCGGGACAGTTTACCCCTACGAGCAGTACTTC. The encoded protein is CASRITGTVYPYEQYF.